This TCR beta chain is drawn from a study of blood T cell repertoires in COVID-19. Study in general: Acute-phase and convalescent COVID-19 samples originated in the United States, Italy and Spain. T cells, B-cell-depleted T cells, or PBMCs provided the cDNA or gDNA that served as material.

Authors' processing steps: Amplified reference gene primers provided the basis for estimating nucleated cell counts. TCRdb's copy holds only in-frame clones and misses some; the assay was immunoSEQ multiplex PCR. Clone size and V and J calls were adopted from that table, with D and trimming inferred from the DNA. The sample consists of 150,000 to 200,000 clones, 79% of them appearing once. The germline V and J ends were trimmed by 2 bases and 0 bases, with 11 bases remaining between them. CDR3 size: 15 residues. Germline loops: CDR1 SEHNR, CDR2 FQNEAQ (reference sequence). The V and J genes are TRBV7-9 and TRBJ2-7; D unresolved. The sequenced material came from peripheral blood. This clonotype was obtained from a man in his 60s with active or convalescent COVID-19. CDR3 sequence (DNA): TGTGCCAGCAGCTTAACTCGTCCGGGCTCCTACGAGCAGTACTTC. Its protein is CASSLTRPGSYEQYF.